This T cell receptor beta chain emerged from a study of blood T cells in healthy people across ages (dated by TCRdb to the mid-2010s). Some background on the complete study: In model experiments, template switching captured roughly one uniquely barcoded TCR beta cDNA molecule for every two T cells. To avoid experimental bias, donors of different ages were distributed randomly across sequencing lanes. The donors were divided into four age groups: young (average roughly 17 years), middle-aged (about 39), aged (under 70) and long-lived (82). To track age-related changes in TCR beta repertoire diversity, the study relied on deep sequencing normalized with unique cDNA molecular identifiers. Two additional independent replicas of 1 million unique cDNA reads from the same blood draw were analyzed for two donors (one aged 18 to 30 and one aged 80 or older). Study-wide findings and limitations: Because profiling used bulk unsorted PBMCs, naive and antigen-experienced compartments could not be compared conclusively. There was a strong correlation between observed TCR beta diversity and the percentage of naive T cells measured by flow cytometry. The long-lived group showed more naive CD4+ T cells, fewer expanded clones and increased TCR diversity than the aged group, suggesting age selection. Observed TCR beta diversity per million T cells fell roughly linearly with age, and a significant reduction was already apparent by age around 44. Because the CMV infection status of the donors was unknown, age-related changes in expanded clonotypes may potentially have been confounded. Total diversity estimates from one million sequenced T cells were considered lower bounds and underestimates.

This clonotype has only one observation. The antigen it binds to is not known. No base qualities exist here, and no much larger clone lies one base off it. The donors were 40 or so Caucasian individuals from Russia, aged about 6 to 95 years, who were systemically healthy. Each donor gave approximately 9.4 milliliters of peripheral blood, drawn into EDTA-treated Vacutainer tubes. PBMCs were isolated by Ficoll-Paque density-gradient centrifugation, with at least 6.5 million obtained per sample. Trizol reagent was used to extract total RNA from the PBMCs, yielding at least 5.5 micrograms per sample. The percentages of naive CD45RAhigh/CD27high T cells were determined by flow cytometry on a PBMC aliquot from every donor. The CDR3 sequence holds 15 residues, the cysteine and phenylalanine included. Only CDR3 DNA is held: 45 bases, read in frame from base 1. From a lookup of the germline V gene (reference sequence), CDR1 and CDR2 are LNHDA and SQIVND. V is cut by 3 bases and J by 3 bases, and the space between the germline ends is 13 bases.

The library was made by 5' RACE. The run used an Illumina HiSeq 2500. The second PCR ran for about 6 to 12 cycles and used a J-beta primer mix along with a sample-barcoded 5' primer. A unique molecular identifier was introduced onto each TCR beta cDNA molecule by a template-switch 5' adaptor carrying 12 random nucleotides. Each sample yielded at least 2.5 million CDR3-containing paired-end reads. The Mint cDNA synthesis kit, primed by a TRBC-specific oligonucleotide, was used to synthesize first-strand cDNA from all RNA. Following uracil-DNA glycosylase treatment, a first 18-cycle PCR with universal primers M1SS and BC2_uni_R was performed on all cDNA. Per the original workflow: Each sample was normalized by randomly selecting 1 million high-quality reads, each carrying a distinct molecular identifier. Instead of being binned into consensus sequences, reads with shared molecular identifiers were discarded. MiTCR, with a Q25 quality threshold and the strictest error-elimination algorithm, was used for CDR3 identification, clonotype clustering and error correction. A nonparametric unseen species model with Euler transformation was used to estimate a lower bound on total TCR beta diversity. TCRdb reprocessing: public reads trimmed at Q25 with fastp, clones called with MiXCR, in-frame beta chains kept. CDR3 protein duplicates are merged, each entry listing the most common genes and DNA. The V and J calls follow TCRdb's processing rather than the paper's. The sample contains around 1.5 million distinct CDR3 sequences, roughly 64% of them found a single time. The ten most abundant clones make up 5.5% to 8% of the sample.

Specimen: blood. The chain is made from TRBV19 and TRBJ2-3; 6 matching bases give a weak D call of TRBD2. This TCR derives from a young man in good health. CDR3 reads: CASSIGPGVTDTQYF. The DNA sequence is given as TGTGCCAGTAGTATCGGTCCGGGGGTTACAGATACGCAGTATTTT.